The T cell receptor beta chain described here comes from a study of T cell repertoires in cytomegalovirus infection. For the study at large: Public TCR beta signatures marked donors with CMV infection and the matching HLA.

This clonotype was found a few times. Its antigen is as yet unknown. TCRdb ran MiXCR on the reads and lists one entry per CDR3 protein. The sample yields around 900,000 distinct CDR3 sequences, 30% to 40% seen once. Study-wide findings and caveats: Within the response measured ex vivo, HLA-C-restricted CMV-specific TCR beta clonotypes were dominant.

V dropped 4 bases and J dropped 2; count of bases not matched to a gene: 0. This CDR3 region has 13 residues. The starting material was cultured CD8+ T cells from PBMCs, obtained from culture after CMV antigen stimulation. The sequence came from a human donor in good health (CMV status not recorded). Some clones in this sample may be carry-over from other donors' samples. The chain couples TRBV12-3 or TRBV12-4 to TRBJ2-7, with 9 nucleotides matching TRBD1. The CDR3: CASSWTGAYEQYF. The DNA of the CDR3 is TGTGCCAGCAGTTGGACAGGGGCCTACGAGCAGTACTTC.